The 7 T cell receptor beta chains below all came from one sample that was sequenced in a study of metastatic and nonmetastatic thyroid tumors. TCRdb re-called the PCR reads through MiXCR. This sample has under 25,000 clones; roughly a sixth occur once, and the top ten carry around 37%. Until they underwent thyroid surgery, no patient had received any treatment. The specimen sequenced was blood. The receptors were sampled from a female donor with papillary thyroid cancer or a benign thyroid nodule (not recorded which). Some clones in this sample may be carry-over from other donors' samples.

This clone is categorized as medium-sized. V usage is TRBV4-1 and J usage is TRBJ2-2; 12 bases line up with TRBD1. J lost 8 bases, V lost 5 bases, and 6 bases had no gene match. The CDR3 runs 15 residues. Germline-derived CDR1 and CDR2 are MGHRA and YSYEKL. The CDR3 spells CASSAGTGGYGELFF. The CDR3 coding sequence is TGCGCCAGCAGCGCTGGGACAGGGGGCTATGGGGAGCTGTTTTTT.

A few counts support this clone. CDR3 residues: CASSRRDREEQYF. The CDR3 nucleotides are TGTGCCAGCAGTCGCCGGGACAGGGAGGAGCAGTACTTC. The chain joins TRBV28 to TRBJ2-7; 9 bases match TRBD1. CDR3 size: 13 residues. Losses at the gene ends were 5 bases for V and 7 bases for J; bases not matched to a gene: 6. Looked up from germline, CDR1 is MDHEN and CDR2 is SYDVKM. Drawing the rest from reference TRBV28 and TRBJ2-7, the complete variable domain is DVKVTQSSRYLVKRTGEKVFLECVQDMDHENMFWYRQDPGLGLRLIYFSYDVKMKEKGDIPEGYSVSREKKERFSLILESASTNQTSMYLCASSRRDREEQYFGPGTRLTVT.

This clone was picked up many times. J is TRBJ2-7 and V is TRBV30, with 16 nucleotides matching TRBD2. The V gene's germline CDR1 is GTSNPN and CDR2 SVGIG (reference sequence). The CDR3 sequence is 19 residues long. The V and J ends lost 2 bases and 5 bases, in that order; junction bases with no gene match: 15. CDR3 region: CAWSPLGTSGRVRWDEQYF. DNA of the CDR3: TGTGCCTGGAGTCCGCTCGGGACTAGCGGGAGGGTTAGGTGGGACGAGCAGTACTTC.

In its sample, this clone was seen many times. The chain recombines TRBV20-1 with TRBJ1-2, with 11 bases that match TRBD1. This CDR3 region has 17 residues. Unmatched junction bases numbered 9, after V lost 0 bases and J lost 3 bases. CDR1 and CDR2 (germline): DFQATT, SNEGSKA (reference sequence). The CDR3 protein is CSAREAGTGGRHYGYTF. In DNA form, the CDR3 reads TGCAGTGCTAGAGAGGCCGGGACAGGGGGTCGACACTATGGCTACACCTTC.

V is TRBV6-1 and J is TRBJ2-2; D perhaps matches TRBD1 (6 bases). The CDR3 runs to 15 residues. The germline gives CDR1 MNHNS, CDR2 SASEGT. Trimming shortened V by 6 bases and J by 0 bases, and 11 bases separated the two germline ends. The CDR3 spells CASRPGHTNTGELFF. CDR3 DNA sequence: TGTGCCAGCAGGCCGGGACATACGAACACCGGGGAGCTGTTTTTT.

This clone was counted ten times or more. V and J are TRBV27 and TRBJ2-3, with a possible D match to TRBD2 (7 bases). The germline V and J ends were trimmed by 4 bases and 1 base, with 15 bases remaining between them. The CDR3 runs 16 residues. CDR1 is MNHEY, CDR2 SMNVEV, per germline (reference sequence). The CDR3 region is CASSWVGGGGTDTQYF. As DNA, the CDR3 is TGTGCCAGCAGTTGGGTAGGGGGGGGAGGCACAGATACGCAGTATTTT.

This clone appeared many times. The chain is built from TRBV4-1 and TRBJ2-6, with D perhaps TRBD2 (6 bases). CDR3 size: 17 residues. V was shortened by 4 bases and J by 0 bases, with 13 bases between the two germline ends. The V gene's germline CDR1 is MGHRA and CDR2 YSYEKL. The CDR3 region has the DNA TGCGCCAGCAGCCGGGGGGACTCGAGCTCTGGGGCCAACGTCCTGACTTTC. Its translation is CASSRGDSSSGANVLTF.